Presented here are 12 T cell receptor beta chains from one specimen sequenced in a study of T cells in Graves' hyperthyroidism and ophthalmopathy. There were TCR beta CDR3 regions amplified from RNA transcripts. RT-PCR in the first round (using the HTBI primer set) targeted the TCR CDR3. TCRdb itself ran the multiplex PCR reads through MiXCR, one entry per CDR3 protein. This sample yields more than 500,000 distinct CDR3 sequences, of which roughly 15% are seen a single time; 3.8% belongs to the top ten. The sample was blood. These receptors came from a woman aged 30 to 39 with Graves' hyperthyroidism.

This clonotype has ten or more counts. The rearrangement joins TRBV7-8 to TRBJ2-2, with 11 nucleotides matching TRBD2. The CDR3 covers 15 residues. The V and J ends lost 4 bases and 5 bases, in that order; junction bases with no gene match: 3. Germline V CDR1 and CDR2: SGHVS, FQNEAQ. The CDR3 sequence is CASSSTSGSTGELFF. In DNA, the CDR3 is TGTGCCAGCAGCTCAACTAGCGGGAGTACCGGGGAGCTGTTTTTT.

This rearrangement joins TRBV27 to TRBJ2-4, with a weak D call TRBD2 (5 bases). The germline CDR1 and CDR2 sequences are MNHEY and SMNVEV (reference sequence). V lost 10 bases and J 7 bases, leaving 17 bases between the germline ends. CDR3 size: 13 residues. Written as DNA, the CDR3 is TGTGCCACCAGCCCCTTGGGAGTCAACATTCAGTACTTC. The encoded protein is CATSPLGVNIQYF.

At least ten counts were recorded for this clonotype. This chain links TRBV28 with TRBJ1-1, with D perhaps matching TRBD1 (6 bases). There are 15 residues in the CDR3. With 6 bases removed from V and 0 bases from J, the gap between germline ends came to 14 bases. Germline V gene lookup returns CDR1 MDHEN and CDR2 SYDVKM. CDR3 bases: TGTGCCAGCAGCCCGCCGCGGGGGCTGAACACTGAAGCTTTCTTT. Translated, it gives CASSPPRGLNTEAFF.

This clonotype showed up many times. The chain carries TRBV6-1 and TRBJ1-2; unclear D gene. The germline V gene has CDR1 MNHNS and CDR2 SASEGT. V lost 4 bases to trimming and J lost 0 bases, with 15 bases between them. The CDR3 is 16 amino acids. In DNA, the CDR3 is TGTGCCAGCAGTGTCGAAGCAGTCCGAGCTAACTATGGCTACACCTTC. Amino acid sequence: CASSVEAVRANYGYTF.

As regards this clonotype: A much larger clone is a single base away; this may be a read error. The CDR3 sequence: CATSDPWTGGGETQYF. As DNA, the CDR3 is TGTGCCACCAGTGATCCCTGGACAGGGGGCGGAGAGACCCAGTACTTC. The chain uses TRBV24-1 and TRBJ2-5; the match to TRBD1 covers 11 bases. CDR3 length: 16 residues. Germline assignment: CDR1 KGHDR and CDR2 SFDVKD. The J segment lost 4 bases and the V segment lost 3 bases, leaving 6 bases of the junction unmatched.

Details on this clonotype: At one boundary the junction diverges from the germline segment, which might be a read error. The chain links TRBV18 to TRBJ1-2; 9 bases align to TRBD1. Germline values: CDR1 KGHSH, CDR2 LQKENI. This CDR3 is 14 amino acids long. CDR3: CARSRDRASSGYTF. The CDR3, as DNA: TGTGCCCGCTCACGGGACAGGGCTTCTTCTGGCTACACCTTC.

This clonotype was detected many times. The rearrangement uses TRBV10-3 and TRBJ2-7; TRBD1 matches 10 bases. This CDR3 is built from 12 residues. Germline V gene lookup returns CDR1 ENHRY and CDR2 SYGVKD. Trimming at V came to 10 bases and at J to 5 bases, leaving 5 bases not matched to a gene. The CDR3 region is CATLGTGDEQYF. The CDR3 DNA reads as TGTGCCACCCTGGGGACAGGGGACGAGCAGTACTTC.

This clonotype has ten or more counts. The V gene is TRBV20-1, the J gene TRBJ2-1, with TRBD1 identical over 7 bases. The junction had 14 bases not matched to a gene; V was cut back by 1 base and J by 8 bases. The CDR3 is 16 residues long. Germline loops: CDR1 DFQATT, CDR2 SNEGSKA (reference sequence). CDR3 nucleotides: TGCAGTGCTAGAGGCAGGGACAGCCTAAAGGTGGATGAGCAGTTCTTC. It is translated as CSARGRDSLKVDEQFF.

Turning to this clonotype: The junction shows a germline mismatch at one end, possibly a read error. The chain combines TRBV12-3 or TRBV12-4 with TRBJ2-1; the match to TRBD1 covers 11 bases. The CDR3 has 14 amino acids. Written as DNA, the CDR3 is TGTGCCAGCAGTCTCCCCGGGACAGGGGGTGAGCAGCTCTTC. It specifies CASSLPGTGGEQLF.

This clonotype showed up many times. The V gene is TRBV11-3, the J gene TRBJ2-1; no firm D call. Germline CDR1 reads SGHNT; CDR2 reads YENEEA. The CDR3 covers 16 residues. The V end lost 3 bases, the J end lost 5 bases, and 17 bases lay between the germline ends. DNA for the CDR3: TGTGCCAGCAGCTTTGGCTATAGTCCCTTAGACAATGAGCAGTTCTTC. It codes for CASSFGYSPLDNEQFF.

This clonotype was seen repeatedly, ten times or more. V gene TRBV27 combines with J gene TRBJ1-1; no reliable D call. The CDR3 loop spans 15 amino acids. The V end lost 5 bases, the J end lost 0 bases, and 13 bases lay between the germline ends. In germline, CDR1 is MNHEY, CDR2 SMNVEV (reference sequence). The CDR3: CASSRKVQMNTEAFF. As DNA, the CDR3 is TGTGCCAGCAGTCGGAAAGTTCAAATGAACACTGAAGCTTTCTTT.

The chain uses TRBV19 and TRBJ1-1; D is unclear. V was cut by 3 bases and J by 6 bases, with 8 bases left in between. Germline values: CDR1 LNHDA, CDR2 SQIVND (reference sequence). The CDR3 is made up of 12 amino acids. The CDR3 here is CASSMWGSEAFF. DNA for the CDR3: TGTGCCAGTAGTATGTGGGGATCTGAAGCTTTCTTT.